These 5 T cell receptor beta chains share one sample of origin, sequenced in a study of cytomegalovirus exposure and HLA in healthy donors. 13 Jbeta primers and 60 Vbeta primers were used for the PCR. Sequenced by immunoSEQ multiplex PCR; TCRdb stores in-frame clones only, minus some. The sample records about 140,000 clones, approximately 70% being singletons. The sample comprised PBMCs. Receptors originate from a woman aged 55-75 years in good health and CMV-seronegative.

This clone was observed once. The chain couples TRBV7-6 to TRBJ2-3; 8 bases line up with TRBD2. The CDR3 length is 15 residues. The germline gives CDR1 SGHVS, CDR2 FNYEAQ. V dropped 4 bases and J dropped 6; count of bases not matched to a gene: 9. The CDR3 DNA is TGTGCCAGCAGCTCAATCGGGAGGGCCACCGATACGCAGTATTTT. Translating gives CASSSIGRATDTQYF.

This rearrangement joins TRBV19 to TRBJ2-3, with TRBD2 matching over 12 bases. The CDR3 loop spans 16 amino acids. The junction had 10 bases not matched to a gene; V was cut back by 7 bases and J by 5 bases. The germline V gene has CDR1 LNHDA and CDR2 SQIVND (reference sequence). CDR3 region: CASTARLAGEVDTQYF. CDR3 in DNA: TGTGCCAGTACCGCAAGACTAGCGGGAGAAGTAGATACGCAGTATTTT.

The chain recombines TRBV7-2 with TRBJ2-6; D remains unclear. CDR3 length: 14 amino acids. The germline V gene encodes CDR1 SGHTA and CDR2 FQGNSA. Trimming shortened V by 5 bases and J by 3 bases, and 8 bases separated the two germline ends. CDR3 protein: CASSPALGANVLTF. The DNA of the CDR3 is TGTGCCAGCAGCCCCGCGCTTGGGGCCAACGTCCTGACTTTC.

The V and J genes are TRBV9 and TRBJ1-5; the D gene is possibly TRBD1 (5 bases). CDR1 and CDR2 from the germline V gene are SGDLS and YYNGEE. CDR3 size: 14 residues. Trimming took off 0 bases at V and 6 bases at J, with 10 bases between the two ends. The CDR3 loop is CASSVDPGGQPQHF. The CDR3 DNA reads TGTGCCAGCAGCGTAGACCCGGGGGGTCAGCCCCAGCATTTT.

This clone has just a few counts. The rearrangement links TRBV7-9 to TRBJ1-5; 9 bases line up with TRBD1. Germline V gene sequence: CDR1 SEHNR, CDR2 FQNEAQ (reference sequence). V trimming: 6 bases; J trimming: 0 bases; junction bases outside the gene matches: 6. The CDR3 length is 16 residues. The CDR3 DNA is TGTGCCAGCAGATCCGGGACAGGGTTTAGCAATCAGCCCCAGCATTTT. This codes for CASRSGTGFSNQPQHF.